Included here is one T cell receptor (beta chain) sequence, with context. The antigen is not known. This specimen comes from a study of T-cell memory formation after mild COVID-19. Turning to the study itself: Clusters of TCRs were largely donor specific. Broader study findings: The CD4+ clones that contracted clustered mainly within CM and EM, and the CD8+ clones concentrated in EMRA.

The germline CDR1 and CDR2 sequences are SGHDN and FVKESK. Trimming took off 4 bases at V and 2 bases at J, with 9 bases between the two ends. The CDR3 extends over 13 amino acids. In TCRdb, the 5' RACE reads were re-called with MiXCR into one record per CDR3 protein. The sample has just under 550,000 distinct CDR3 sequences, around 21% seen once. V is TRBV14 and J is TRBJ2-7; D possibly corresponds to TRBD1 (5 bases). The TCR was taken from an adult woman who had mild COVID-19 (a few samples of this study predate the infection). Cell type and time point are not known. The sample was PBMCs or a T cell subset sorted from them (not recorded which). The CDR3 here is CASSPTETYEQYF. The CDR3, as DNA: TGTGCCAGCAGCCCGACAGAAACCTACGAGCAGTACTTC.